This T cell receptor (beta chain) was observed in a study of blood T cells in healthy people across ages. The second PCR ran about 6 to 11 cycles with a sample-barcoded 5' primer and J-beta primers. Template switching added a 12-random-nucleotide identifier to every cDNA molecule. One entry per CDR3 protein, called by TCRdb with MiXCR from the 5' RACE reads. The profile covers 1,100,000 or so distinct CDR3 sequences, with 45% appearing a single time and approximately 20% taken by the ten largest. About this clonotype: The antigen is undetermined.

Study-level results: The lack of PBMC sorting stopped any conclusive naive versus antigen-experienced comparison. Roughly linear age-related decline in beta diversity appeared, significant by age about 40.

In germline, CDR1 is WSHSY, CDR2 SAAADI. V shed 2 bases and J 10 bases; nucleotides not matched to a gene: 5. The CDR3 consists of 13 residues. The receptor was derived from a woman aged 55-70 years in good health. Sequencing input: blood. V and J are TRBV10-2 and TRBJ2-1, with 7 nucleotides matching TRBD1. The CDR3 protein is CASSEHTGDEQFF. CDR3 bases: TGCGCCAGCAGTGAGCACACAGGGGACGAGCAGTTCTTC.